Listed here is a single T cell receptor (beta chain). Its antigen is undetermined. TCRdb re-called the reads with MiXCR, one entry per CDR3 protein. The data contain some 450,000 distinct CDR3 sequences, 25% to 40% of them seen just once; the ten biggest clones take up about an eighth. The sample is drawn from a study of T cell repertoires in cytomegalovirus infection. Overall study context: Evidence of both CMV infection and a matching HLA type came from public TCR beta signatures.

The CDR3 covers 15 residues. V lost 3 bases to trimming and J lost 1 base, with 13 bases between them. CDR1 SEHNR and CDR2 FQNEAQ come from the germline V gene (reference sequence). Broader study findings: What dominated the ex vivo response were HLA-C-restricted CMV-specific TCR beta clonotypes. Cumulative public TCR beta family frequency identified carriers of CMV plus the relevant HLA.

The rearrangement uses TRBV7-9 and TRBJ2-7, with D possibly being TRBD1 (6 bases). This TCR derives from a human donor in good health (CMV status not recorded). Some clones in this sample may be carry-over from other donors' samples. Sequencing input: PBMCs. CDR3 sequence (DNA): TGTGCCAGCAGCTTTACAGGGCTCGGGTCCTACGAGCAGTACTTC. Translating it yields CASSFTGLGSYEQYF.